This TCR beta chain was found in a study of Ad26.COV2.S vaccination and SARS-CoV-2 variants listed by TCRdb under 2021. Background on the whole study: Donors in the vaccine arm were drawn from COV1001, a multicentre, randomized, double-blind, placebo-controlled phase I-IIa trial testing Ad26.COV2.S in healthy adults. Ad26.COV2.S was administered intramuscularly at a dose of 5x10^10 or 1x10^11 viral particles, either as one shot or as two shots given 56 days apart. Sequencing of the TCRbeta repertoire served to evaluate the specificity and breadth of SARS-CoV-2-reactive T cell receptors following Ad26.COV2.S vaccination. The TCR-sequenced set comprised approximately 30 samples: roughly 19 Ad26.COV2.S vaccine recipients, 5 placebo recipients and 8 SARS-CoV-2 convalescent individuals. Participants in the trial were split at random into five groups of five each, receiving low-dose or high-dose Ad26.COV2.S once or twice, or else placebo on both occasions. Investigators did not know the trial group allocation while performing experiments and assessing outcomes. Overall results and qualifications from the work: After vaccination, spike-specific CD8+ and CD4+ T cell responses were reported to show substantial breadth. Compared with placebo recipients, Ad26.COV2.S recipients showed higher spike-specific TCR breadth (P = 0.0014). The authors noted that the TCR breadth and depth analyses may have underestimated total T cell responses. Comparing responses between vaccine doses or regimens was not something the study was powered to do. Vaccine and placebo recipients had comparable non-spike TCR breadth, which fits with the vaccine containing only spike.

The treatment or condition tag for this specimen amounts to: 15 to 20 received Ad26.COV2.S at low or high dose, single or two shots; 5 received placebo; per-sample allocation not given. For vaccine and placebo recipients, repertoires were sequenced using samples collected on day 63 after the first injection. In Cohort 1b, 25 to 30 adults aged 18-55 years were enrolled at a single site in Boston, USA, between 29 July and 7 August 2020. Ad26.COV2.S consisted of a replication-incompetent adenovirus type 26 vector by which a prefusion-stabilized SARS-CoV-2 spike protein from the original Wuhan strain was expressed. The CDR3 measures 15 amino acids from cysteine to phenylalanine. This entry keeps only the CDR3 DNA: 45 bases, framed from base 1. V lost 2 bases and J lost 0 bases, and the count of bases not matched to a germline gene is 3. The germline V gene provides CDR1 SGHTS and CDR2 YDEGEE. The immunoSEQ Assay was used to sequence TCRbeta CDR3 regions. After extraction, genomic DNA underwent amplification by bias-controlled multiplex PCR, followed by high-throughput sequencing. The original pipeline was this. To quantify the absolute abundance of every unique TCRbeta CDR3 region, sequences were collapsed and filtered. T cell fraction was estimated by normalization of TCRbeta template counts to usable DNA, with usable DNA being measured through amplification of reference genes present in all nucleated cells. Repertoire TCRs were annotated as SARS-CoV-2-specific when V gene, CDR3 amino acid sequence and J gene were exactly matched to a known reactive TCR set. MIRA supplied the reference SARS-CoV-2 TCR set, which was filtered for enrichment in COVID-19-positive ImmuneCODE repertoires so that public or cross-reactive TCRs were removed. Using the MIRA antigens, annotated TCRs were further analysed by specific ORF or by position within an ORF. Depth was the summed frequency of annotated unique rearrangements, while breadth was defined as annotated unique rearrangements over total unique productive rearrangements. Two-sided Wilcoxon rank-sum tests were used to compare TCR breadth between groups. This is the immuneACCESS table as TCRdb keeps it, with only in-frame sequences that have V and J called. A part of the clones is gone; compared with another copy, unresolved V genes explain less than half, and the rest is unexplained. For V, J and clone size, that table is used; D and trimming come from the DNA. The sample records hundreds of thousands of clones, more than 75% of which are singletons. About 3.5% of the sample belongs to the ten largest clones.

This clone was detected a few times. The antigen this receptor binds is unknown. No base quality information exists; no much larger clone differs at one position. This clonotype was obtained from a person aged 18-60 years who received the Ad26.COV2.S COVID-19 vaccine or a placebo. In this chain, TRBV5-8 is recombined with TRBJ1-1, with 8 bases in between that match TRBD1. The sample in question was peripheral blood, obtained in a trial of Ad26.COV2.S vaccine versus placebo. In nucleotide form, the sequence is TGTGCCAGCAGCTTAGGACAGGGAATGAACACTGAAGCTTTCTTT. This encodes CASSLGQGMNTEAFF.